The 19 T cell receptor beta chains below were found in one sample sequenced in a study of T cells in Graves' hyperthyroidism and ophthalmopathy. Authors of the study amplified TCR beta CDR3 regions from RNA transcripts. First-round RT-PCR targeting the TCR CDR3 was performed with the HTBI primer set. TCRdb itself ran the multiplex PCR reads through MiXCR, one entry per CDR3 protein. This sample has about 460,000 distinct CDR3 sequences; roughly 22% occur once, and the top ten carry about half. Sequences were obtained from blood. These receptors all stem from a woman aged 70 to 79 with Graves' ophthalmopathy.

CDR3 DNA: TGTGCCAGTAGTATTATGGCCTCTGGAAACACCATATATTTT. Translating it yields CASSIMASGNTIYF. V gene TRBV19 combines with J gene TRBJ1-3; D not certain. V shed 3 bases and J shed 0 bases, with 6 bases lying between them. The CDR3 totals 14 residues. The V gene's germline CDR1 is LNHDA and CDR2 SQIVND (reference sequence).

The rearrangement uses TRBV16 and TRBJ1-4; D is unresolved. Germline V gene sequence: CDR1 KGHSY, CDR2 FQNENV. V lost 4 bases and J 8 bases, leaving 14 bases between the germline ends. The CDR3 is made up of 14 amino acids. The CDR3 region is CASSPRRWGEKLFF. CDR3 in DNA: TGTGCCAGCAGCCCCCGTCGATGGGGAGAAAAACTGTTTTTT.

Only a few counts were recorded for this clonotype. The CDR3 nucleotides are TGTGCCTGGAGCAGGGGGAACGGGGAGCTGTTTTTT. Its translation: CAWSRGNGELFF. The chain is built from TRBV30 and TRBJ2-2; 7 positions match TRBD1. CDR1 and CDR2 (germline): GTSNPN, SVGIG (reference sequence). V dropped 3 bases and J dropped 7; count of bases not matched to a gene: 2. The CDR3 extends over 12 amino acids.

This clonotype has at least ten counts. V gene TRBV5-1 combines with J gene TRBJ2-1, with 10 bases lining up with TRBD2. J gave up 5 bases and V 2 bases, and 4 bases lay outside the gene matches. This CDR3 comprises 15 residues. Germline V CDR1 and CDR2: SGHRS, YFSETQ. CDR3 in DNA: TGCGCCAGCAGCTTAGCTAGCGGGAGCCACAATGAGCAGTTCTTC. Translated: CASSLASGSHNEQFF.

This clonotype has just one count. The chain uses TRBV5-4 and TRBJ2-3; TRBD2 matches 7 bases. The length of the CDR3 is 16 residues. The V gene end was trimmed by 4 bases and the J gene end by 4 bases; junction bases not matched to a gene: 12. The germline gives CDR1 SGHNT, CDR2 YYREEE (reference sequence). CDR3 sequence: CASSASLASSSDTQYF. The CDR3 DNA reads TGTGCCAGCAGCGCGTCACTAGCGTCGAGTTCAGATACGCAGTATTTT. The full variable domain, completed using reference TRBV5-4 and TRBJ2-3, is ETGVTQSPTHLIKTRGQQVTLRCSSQSGHNTVSWYQQALGQGPQFIFQYYREEENGRGNFPPRFSGLQFPNYSSELNVNALELDDSALYLCASSASLASSSDTQYFGPGTRLTVL.

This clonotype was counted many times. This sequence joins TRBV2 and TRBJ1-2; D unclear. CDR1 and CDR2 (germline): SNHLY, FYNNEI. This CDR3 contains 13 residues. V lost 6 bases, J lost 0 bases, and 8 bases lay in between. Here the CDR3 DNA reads TGTGCCAGCAGAGTGGGTCCTAACTATGGCTACACCTTC. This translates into CASRVGPNYGYTF.

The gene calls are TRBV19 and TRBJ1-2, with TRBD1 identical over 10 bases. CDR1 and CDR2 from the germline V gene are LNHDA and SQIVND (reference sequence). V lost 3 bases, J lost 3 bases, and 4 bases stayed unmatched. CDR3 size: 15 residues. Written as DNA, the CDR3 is TGTGCCAGTAGTATGGCGACAGGGGGCCACTATGGCTACACCTTC. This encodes CASSMATGGHYGYTF.

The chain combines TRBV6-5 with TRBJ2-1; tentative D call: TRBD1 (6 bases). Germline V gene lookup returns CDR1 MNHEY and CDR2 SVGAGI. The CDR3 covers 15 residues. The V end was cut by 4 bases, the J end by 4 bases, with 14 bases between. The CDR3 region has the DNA TGTGCCAGCAGTTCGACCGGGACACCTTACAATGAGCAGTTCTTC. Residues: CASSSTGTPYNEQFF.

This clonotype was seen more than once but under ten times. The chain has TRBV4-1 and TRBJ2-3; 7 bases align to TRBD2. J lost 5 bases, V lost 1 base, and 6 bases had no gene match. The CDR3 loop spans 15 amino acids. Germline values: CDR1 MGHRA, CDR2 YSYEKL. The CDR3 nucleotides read TGCGCCAGCAGCCAAGCGGCGGGAGTTGAAGATACGCAGTATTTT. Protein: CASSQAAGVEDTQYF.

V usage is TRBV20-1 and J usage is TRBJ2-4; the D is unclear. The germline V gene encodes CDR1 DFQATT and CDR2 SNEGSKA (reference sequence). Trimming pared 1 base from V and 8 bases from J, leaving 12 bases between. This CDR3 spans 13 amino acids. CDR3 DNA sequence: TGCAGTGCTAGAGTTCCCCCTACAGACATTCAGTACTTC. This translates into CSARVPPTDIQYF.

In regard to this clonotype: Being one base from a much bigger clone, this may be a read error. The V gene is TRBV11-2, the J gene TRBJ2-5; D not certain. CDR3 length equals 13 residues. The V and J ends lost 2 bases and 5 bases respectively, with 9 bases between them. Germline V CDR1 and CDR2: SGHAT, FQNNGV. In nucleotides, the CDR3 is TGTGCCAGCAGCTTAAAGGGTTTGGAGACCCAGTACTTC. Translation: CASSLKGLETQYF.

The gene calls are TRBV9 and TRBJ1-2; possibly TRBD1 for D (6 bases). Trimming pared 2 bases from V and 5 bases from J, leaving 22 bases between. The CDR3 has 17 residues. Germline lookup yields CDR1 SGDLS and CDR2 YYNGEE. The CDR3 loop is CASSVTPSSGAVYGYTF. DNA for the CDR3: TGTGCCAGCAGCGTGACCCCCTCTTCGGGGGCGGTATATGGCTACACCTTC.

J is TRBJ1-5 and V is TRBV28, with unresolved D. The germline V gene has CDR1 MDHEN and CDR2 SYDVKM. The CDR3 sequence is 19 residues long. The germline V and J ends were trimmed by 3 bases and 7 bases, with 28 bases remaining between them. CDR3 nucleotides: TGTGCCAGCAGTTTGGGAGTTTTGGCACCCTTGGCTGCGGGGCAGCCCCAGCATTTT. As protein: CASSLGVLAPLAAGQPQHF. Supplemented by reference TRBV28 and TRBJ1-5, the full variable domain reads DVKVTQSSRYLVKRTGEKVFLECVQDMDHENMFWYRQDPGLGLRLIYFSYDVKMKEKGDIPEGYSVSREKKERFSLILESASTNQTSMYLCASSLGVLAPLAAGQPQHFGDGTRLSIL.

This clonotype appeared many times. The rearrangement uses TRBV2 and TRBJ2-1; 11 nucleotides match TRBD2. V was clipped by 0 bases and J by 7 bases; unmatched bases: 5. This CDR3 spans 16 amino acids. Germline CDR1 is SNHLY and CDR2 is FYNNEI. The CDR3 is CASSEARLAGGNEQFF. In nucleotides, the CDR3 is TGTGCCAGCAGTGAAGCGCGCCTAGCGGGAGGAAATGAGCAGTTCTTC.

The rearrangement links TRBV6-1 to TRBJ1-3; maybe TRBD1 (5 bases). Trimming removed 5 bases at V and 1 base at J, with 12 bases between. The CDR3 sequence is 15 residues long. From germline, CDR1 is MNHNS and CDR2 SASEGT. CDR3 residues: CASSPRTSSGNTIYF. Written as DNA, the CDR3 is TGTGCCAGCAGTCCCCGGACAAGTTCTGGAAACACCATATATTTT.

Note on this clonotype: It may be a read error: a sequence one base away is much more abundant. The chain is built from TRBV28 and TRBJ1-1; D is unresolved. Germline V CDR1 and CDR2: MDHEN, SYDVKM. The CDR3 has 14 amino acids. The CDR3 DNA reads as TGTGCCAGCAGTTTATTCGGAGATTTCACTAAAGCTTTCTTT. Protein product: CASSLFGDFTKAFF.

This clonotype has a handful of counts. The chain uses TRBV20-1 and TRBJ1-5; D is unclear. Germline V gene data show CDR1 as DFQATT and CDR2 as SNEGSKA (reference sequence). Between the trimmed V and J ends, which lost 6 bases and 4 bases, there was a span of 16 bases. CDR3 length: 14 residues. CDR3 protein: CSAADPTKNQPQHF. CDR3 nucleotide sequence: TGCAGTGCAGCTGACCCGACGAAGAATCAGCCCCAGCATTTT.

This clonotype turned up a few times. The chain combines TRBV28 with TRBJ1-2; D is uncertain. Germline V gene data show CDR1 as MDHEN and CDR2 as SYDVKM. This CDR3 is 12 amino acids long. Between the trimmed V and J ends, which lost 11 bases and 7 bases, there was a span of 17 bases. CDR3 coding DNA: TGTGCCGGGCTTGGGGTGTTAGGTGGCTACACCTTC. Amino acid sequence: CAGLGVLGGYTF.

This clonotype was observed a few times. The CDR3 spells CASSPPLNTEAFF. The CDR3 DNA reads as TGTGCCAGCTCACCACCCTTGAACACTGAAGCTTTCTTT. The V gene is TRBV18, the J gene TRBJ1-1; no reliable D call. This CDR3 has 13 residues. Looked up from germline, CDR1 is KGHSH and CDR2 is LQKENI. V lost 0 bases and J 0 bases, leaving 2 bases between the germline ends.